This TCR beta chain was captured in a study of beta chain features in type 1 diabetes. Remarks on this clone: As yet, its antigen is unknown.

As every portion of the isolated RNA was reverse transcribed, the sequencing read expressed TCRB transcripts. Sequenced by immunoSEQ multiplex PCR; TCRdb stores in-frame clones only, minus some. This table has nearly 700,000 clones, roughly an eighth appearing once. The CDR3 spans 15 residues. From germline, CDR1 is SGDLS and CDR2 YYNGEE. With 4 bases clipped from V and 1 base from J, the junction kept 6 bases outside the gene matches. Study findings and constraints: Among patients with Type 1 diabetes, TCRB CDR3s were moderately but significantly shorter in every one of the four CD4+ subsets.

This TCR derives from a man aged 18 to 29 with type 1 diabetes. V gene TRBV9 combines with J gene TRBJ2-5, with 8 bases matching TRBD2. Sequenced input: naive CD4+ T cells from blood. CDR3 in DNA: TGTGCCAGCAGCTCTTCCAGCGGGGGCCAAGAGACCCAGTACTTC. The encoded protein is CASSSSSGGQETQYF. The full variable domain, its missing parts supplied by reference TRBV9 and TRBJ2-5, is DSGVTQTPKHLITATGQRVTLRCSPRSGDLSVYWYQQSLDQGLQFLIQYYNGEERAKGNILERFSAQQFPDLHSELNLSSLELGDSALYFCASSSSSGGQETQYFGPGTRLLVL.